This paragraph reports one T cell receptor beta chain. The data originate from a study of CDR3 diversity in severe acne. TCRdb ran MiXCR on the PCR reads and lists one entry per CDR3 protein. The sample consists of about 97,000 distinct CDR3 sequences, more than 45% of them appearing once. Germline CDR1 reads SNHLY; CDR2 reads FYNNEI. The length of the CDR3 is 14 residues. V lost 6 bases and J lost 1, with 12 bases in between. This chain uses TRBV2 with TRBJ2-5; D tentatively reads TRBD1 or TRBD2 (5 bases each). The TCR originated in a male donor with acne. The sample taken for sequencing was blood. CDR3 sequence: CASSYGTAQETQYF. The CDR3 DNA follows: TGTGCCAGCAGCTACGGGACGGCCCAAGAGACCCAGTACTTC.